This T cell receptor beta chain was recorded in a study of graft-versus-host responses after intestinal transplantation. As regards this clone: Its matching antigen is unknown.

Clones were sequenced by immunoSEQ multiplex PCR, and TCRdb holds only the in-frame ones, with some missing. This repertoire shows approximately 99,000 clones, 80% to 95% found once; its top ten account for 0.069%. Germline V gene sequence: CDR1 SNHLY, CDR2 FYNNEI. V was pared by 6 bases and J by 5 bases, with 13 bases between. The CDR3 covers 14 residues. V gene TRBV2 combines with J gene TRBJ1-4, with D hard to call. The material was unstimulated CD8+ T cells sorted from spleen or lymph node cells, obtained before transplant. This clonotype was obtained from a human donor who was the organ donor for an intestinal transplant. The CDR3 loop is CASRTVGRNEKLFF. The CDR3 DNA reads TGTGCCAGCAGAACAGTCGGCAGAAATGAAAAACTGTTTTTT.